The 32 T cell receptor beta chains in this list originate from one sample, sequenced in a study of cytomegalovirus exposure and HLA in healthy donors. With 60 Vbeta and 13 Jbeta primers, the PCR was carried out. Method: immunoSEQ multiplex PCR; TCRdb's copy keeps in-frame clones and lacks some. The data contain about 160,000 clones, around four fifths of them singletons. The material sequenced was PBMCs. The receptor set was obtained from a woman in her fifties or sixties in good health and CMV-seronegative.

The chain couples TRBV18 to TRBJ2-5, with 8 bases aligning to TRBD2. CDR1 is KGHSH and CDR2 is LQKENI in the germline V gene. The CDR3 consists of 14 residues. The J segment lost 5 bases and the V segment lost 8 bases, leaving 10 bases of the junction unmatched. The CDR3 DNA is TGTGCCAGCGGGACTAGGGGTGGAGACGAGACCCAGTACTTC. The encoded protein is CASGTRGGDETQYF. The full variable domain, in which reference TRBV18 and TRBJ2-5 provide the parts outside the CDR3, is NAGVMQNPRHLVRRRGQEARLRCSPMKGHSHVYWYRQLPEEGLKFMVYLQKENIIDESGMPKERFSAEFPKEGPSILRIQQVVRGDSAAYFCASGTRGGDETQYFGPGTRLLVL.

The CDR3 here is CASSLLGGAETQYF. DNA for the CDR3: TGTGCCAGCAGTTTGTTGGGTGGGGCAGAGACCCAGTACTTC. The chain couples TRBV27 to TRBJ2-5, with a tentative D call TRBD1 (5 bases). The CDR3 consists of 14 residues. Trimming shortened V by 3 bases and J by 4 bases, and 12 bases separated the two germline ends. The germline V gene has CDR1 MNHEY and CDR2 SMNVEV (reference sequence).

The chain has TRBV27 and TRBJ2-3; TRBD2 agrees at 7 bases. CDR1 is MNHEY, CDR2 SMNVEV, per germline (reference sequence). This CDR3 spans 14 amino acids. The V and J ends lost 7 bases and 3 bases, in that order; junction bases with no gene match: 7. CDR3: CASNQRGRTDTQYF. CDR3 DNA: TGTGCCAGCAACCAGCGGGGTAGGACAGATACGCAGTATTTT.

The chain couples TRBV5-1 to TRBJ1-1; TRBD1 matches at 10 bases. The J segment lost 5 bases and the V segment lost 4 bases, leaving 5 bases of the junction unmatched. The CDR3 sequence is 14 residues long. The V gene's germline CDR1 is SGHRS and CDR2 YFSETQ. The CDR3 nucleotides are TGCGCCAGCAGCATCGACAGGGGGCGTACTGAAGCTTTCTTT. Translating gives CASSIDRGRTEAFF.

This clone was recorded once. The chain uses TRBV7-2 and TRBJ2-2, with D tentatively TRBD1 (6 bases). The V end lost 10 bases, the J end lost 0 bases, and 9 bases lay between the germline ends. Looked up from germline, CDR1 is SGHTA and CDR2 is FQGNSA. The CDR3 is 13 amino acids. The CDR3, as DNA: TGTGCCACCCGGACAGCGAACACCGGGGAGCTGTTTTTT. Protein sequence: CATRTANTGELFF.

The rearrangement joins TRBV18 to TRBJ1-6; the D is unclear. Germline V gene sequence: CDR1 KGHSH, CDR2 LQKENI. Deletions cut 4 bases from V and 10 bases from J, with 17 bases between. There are 15 residues in the CDR3. The CDR3 bases are TGTGCCAGCTCACAATTTTCGACGGGAGAATCACCCCTCCACTTT. Its translation: CASSQFSTGESPLHF.

There are a few counts of this clone. V gene TRBV19 combines with J gene TRBJ1-1, with unresolved D. Trimming stripped 3 bases from V and 6 bases from J, with 11 bases between. Germline CDR1 is LNHDA and CDR2 is SQIVND (reference sequence). This CDR3 is built from 13 residues. CDR3 nucleotides: TGTGCCAGTAGTATCGTGGCAGGTCCTGAAGCTTTCTTT. Amino acids: CASSIVAGPEAFF.

This chain joins TRBV28 and TRBJ2-3; D not certain. CDR1 is MDHEN, CDR2 SYDVKM, per germline. This CDR3 is built from 11 residues. V was pared by 5 bases and J by 6 bases, with 6 bases between. The CDR3 sequence: CASSTPDTQYF. CDR3 nucleotide sequence: TGTGCCAGCAGTACACCCGATACGCAGTATTTT.

The gene calls are TRBV14 and TRBJ2-7; 8 bases match TRBD1. V was pared by 1 base and J by 0 bases, with 2 bases of the junction left unmatched. Per germline, CDR1 SGHDN and CDR2 FVKESK. This CDR3 has 15 residues. The CDR3 bases are TGTGCCAGCAGCCAAGGGACAGGGTACTCCTACGAGCAGTACTTC. This sequence encodes CASSQGTGYSYEQYF.

V is TRBV25-1 and J is TRBJ1-1; 7 bases fit TRBD1. Germline assignment: CDR1 MGHDK and CDR2 SYGVNS. The length of the CDR3 is 15 residues. The junction had 6 bases not matched to a gene; V was cut back by 0 bases and J by 5 bases. The chain's CDR3 is CASSEYRARGTEAFF. The DNA of the CDR3 is TGTGCCAGCAGTGAATACCGGGCCAGGGGGACTGAAGCTTTCTTT.

The V and J genes are TRBV5-6 and TRBJ2-6; D may be TRBD2 (6 bases). The CDR3 is made up of 15 amino acids. Per the germline V gene, CDR1 is SGHDT and CDR2 is YYEEEE. Trimming stripped 0 bases from V and 2 bases from J, with 6 bases between. The CDR3 region has the DNA TGTGCCAGCAGCTTGGGGGGGGCTGGGGCCAACGTCCTGACTTTC. Its protein is CASSLGGAGANVLTF.

The chain has TRBV7-3 and TRBJ2-2; D may be TRBD1 (5 bases). This CDR3 region has 15 residues. Germline V lookup: CDR1 SGHTA, CDR2 FQGTGA. With 8 bases removed from V and 1 base from J, the gap between germline ends came to 14 bases. The CDR3 region is CASGRQSKNTGELFF. The CDR3 bases are TGTGCCAGCGGCAGACAGAGTAAGAACACCGGGGAGCTGTTTTTT.

This clone was seen a handful of times. The J gene is TRBJ2-1, the V gene TRBV5-1, with D possibly being TRBD1 (5 bases). Germline loops: CDR1 SGHRS, CDR2 YFSETQ. The CDR3 loop spans 12 amino acids. The V end was cut by 0 bases, the J end by 8 bases, with 6 bases between. The CDR3 loop reads CASSLEGYEQFF. In nucleotides, the CDR3 is TGCGCCAGCAGCTTGGAGGGGTATGAGCAGTTCTTC.

The chain recombines TRBV4-3 with TRBJ1-1; TRBD1 matches at 7 bases. The germline gives CDR1 LGHNA, CDR2 YSLEER. V dropped 1 base and J dropped 1; count of bases not matched to a gene: 3. This CDR3 has 15 amino acids. CDR3: CASSQGRQGNTEAFF. Written as DNA, the CDR3 is TGCGCCAGCAGCCAAGGGCGACAGGGGAACACTGAAGCTTTCTTT.

CDR3 protein: CASSAGQIINTGELFF. CDR3 nucleotide sequence: TGTGCCAGCAGCGCGGGACAGATAATTAACACCGGGGAGCTGTTTTTT. This chain uses TRBV2 with TRBJ2-2, with D possibly being TRBD1 (7 bases). This CDR3 region has 16 residues. The germline CDR1 and CDR2 sequences are SNHLY and FYNNEI. The V gene lost 6 bases and the J gene lost 2 bases, with 16 bases spanning the gap. The variable domain in full, with the rest retrieved from reference TRBV2 and TRBJ2-2, is EPEVTQTPSHQVTQMGQEVILRCVPISNHLYFYWYRQILGQKVEFLVSFYNNEISEKSEIFDDQFSVERPDGSNFTLKIRSTKLEDSAMYFCASSAGQIINTGELFFGEGSRLTVL.

In the case of this clone: The identical CDR3 is also encoded by other nucleotide sequences in the sample. This chain connects TRBV7-2 to TRBJ1-6, with D perhaps matching TRBD1 (6 bases). The germline V gene has CDR1 SGHTA and CDR2 FQGNSA. Trimming left V 3 bases short and J 6 bases short, with 12 bases between. The length of the CDR3 is 15 residues. CDR3 DNA: TGTGCCAGCAGCTTGAAGACAGGTTCTAATTCACCCCTCCACTTT. Translating gives CASSLKTGSNSPLHF.

In its sample, this clone was seen once. The chain combines TRBV7-8 with TRBJ2-7; the D gene is possibly TRBD1 (5 bases). This CDR3 has 13 amino acids. CDR1 SGHVS and CDR2 FQNEAQ come from the germline V gene. The ends were cut back, 5 bases at V and 5 bases at J, with 13 bases in the middle. This CDR3 is CASSRVGRNEQYF. CDR3 coding DNA: TGTGCCAGCAGCCGAGTGGGGCGGAACGAGCAGTACTTC.

Only one count was recorded for this clone. The V and J genes are TRBV6-1 and TRBJ1-2; the match to TRBD1 covers 11 bases. The V gene's germline CDR1 is MNHNS and CDR2 SASEGT. The ends lost 2 bases at V and 8 bases at J; junction bases unmatched: 10. This CDR3 spans 16 amino acids. Here the CDR3 DNA reads TGTGCCAGCAGTGAACTGGGGACAGGGGGAGTGGGGGGCTACACCTTC. It translates to CASSELGTGGVGGYTF.

V and J are TRBV12-2 and TRBJ2-1; the DNA was not compared with TRBD1, the D call given in the table. TRBV12-2 is flagged as a pseudogene. The CDR3 consists of 17 residues. Written as DNA, the CDR3 is TGTGCAAGTCGCTCGAACCTCAGGGGGCTAAATTACAATGAGCAGTTCTTC. Residues: CASRSNLRGLNYNEQFF.

This clone was detected only a few times. V is TRBV7-3 and J is TRBJ2-1; D is possibly TRBD2 (6 bases). The CDR3 is made up of 13 amino acids. Germline V gene data show CDR1 as SGHTA and CDR2 as FQGTGA. V shed 5 bases and J shed 5 bases, with 10 bases lying between them. The CDR3 is CASSPPGDNEQFF. CDR3 nucleotides: TGTGCCAGCAGCCCACCGGGGGACAATGAGCAGTTCTTC.

CDR3 sequence (DNA): TGTGCCAGCTCGCTCGGACAGGGCAGCACCAATGGCTACACCTTC. Residues: CASSLGQGSTNGYTF. The chain is built from TRBV18 and TRBJ1-2, with 8 bases matching TRBD1. The germline V gene has CDR1 KGHSH and CDR2 LQKENI. V gave up 6 bases and J gave up 6 bases; unmatched junction bases: 12. The CDR3 is made up of 15 amino acids. The whole variable domain, filled in from reference TRBV18 and TRBJ1-2, reads NAGVMQNPRHLVRRRGQEARLRCSPMKGHSHVYWYRQLPEEGLKFMVYLQKENIIDESGMPKERFSAEFPKEGPSILRIQQVVRGDSAAYFCASSLGQGSTNGYTFGSGTRLTVV.

The chain links TRBV7-9 to TRBJ2-7; no clear D gene. The germline V gene has CDR1 SEHNR and CDR2 FQNEAQ (reference sequence). The CDR3 extends over 15 amino acids. The ends were cut back, 5 bases at V and 0 bases at J, with 14 bases in the middle. The CDR3 DNA reads as TGTGCCAGCAGCACCTCCCGAGGCCTCTCCTACGAGCAGTACTTC. This translates into CASSTSRGLSYEQYF.

The chain combines TRBV5-1 with TRBJ1-1; D may be TRBD1 (5 bases). The CDR3 spans 14 residues. V lost 7 bases to trimming and J lost 6 bases, with 19 bases between them. Germline V CDR1 and CDR2: SGHRS, YFSETQ. This CDR3 reads CASAPPRGTAEAFF. Here the CDR3 DNA reads TGCGCCAGCGCCCCCCCGCGCGGGACGGCTGAAGCTTTCTTT.

The chain carries TRBV21-1 and TRBJ2-2; the table's D gene call, TRBD2, was not cross checked with the DNA. TRBV21-1 is given as a pseudogene. This CDR3 contains 16 residues. CDR3 nucleotide sequence: TGTGCCAGCAGCAACAATGGGAGCGGGAGGGCCGGGGAGCTGTTTTTT. Its translation: CASSNNGSGRAGELFF.

The rearrangement uses TRBV9 and TRBJ2-1, with 7 bases aligning to TRBD2. The CDR3 is made up of 13 amino acids. V was clipped by 2 bases and J by 5 bases; unmatched bases: 1. Looked up from germline, CDR1 is SGDLS and CDR2 is YYNGEE. The CDR3 sequence: CASSVGGDNEQFF. The CDR3 nucleotides are TGTGCCAGCAGCGTGGGGGGGGACAATGAGCAGTTCTTC.

The genes are TRBV4-1 and TRBJ2-1, with D maybe TRBD2 (5 bases). Trimming took off 0 bases at V and 4 bases at J, with 16 bases between the two ends. This CDR3 is 17 amino acids long. Germline V lookup: CDR1 MGHRA, CDR2 YSYEKL. The DNA for the CDR3 is TGCGCCAGCAGCCAAGATCTTTTGGCTAGCAGATACAATGAGCAGTTCTTC. Amino acid sequence: CASSQDLLASRYNEQFF.

In this sample, this clone turned up once. The chain combines TRBV4-3 with TRBJ1-2, with D perhaps TRBD1 (6 bases). Germline-derived CDR1 and CDR2 are LGHNA and YSLEER. This CDR3 is built from 14 residues. Trimming shortened V by 1 base and J by 5 bases, and 11 bases separated the two germline ends. The DNA for the CDR3 is TGCGCCAGCAGCCAAGGAGGGACACCATATGGCTACACCTTC. As protein: CASSQGGTPYGYTF.

This chain's CDR3 is CASSNGQGNTEAFF. The DNA for the CDR3 is TGTGCCAGCAGCAACGGACAGGGGAACACTGAAGCTTTCTTT. The chain couples TRBV7-2 to TRBJ1-1; the match to TRBD1 covers 8 bases. The V gene end was trimmed by 5 bases and the J gene end by 1 base; junction bases not matched to a gene: 3. Germline V gene lookup returns CDR1 SGHTA and CDR2 FQGNSA. This CDR3 has 14 residues. Variable domain in full (rest from reference TRBV7-2 and TRBJ1-1): GAGVSQSPSNKVTEKGKDVELRCDPISGHTALYWYRQSLGQGLEFLIYFQGNSAPDKSGLPSDRFSAERTGGSVSTLTIQRTQQEDSAVYLCASSNGQGNTEAFFGQGTRLTVV.

This rearrangement joins TRBV7-2 to TRBJ1-2; TRBD1 matches 11 bases. Unmatched junction bases numbered 13, after V lost 5 bases and J lost 8 bases. The CDR3 consists of 16 residues. Looked up from germline, CDR1 is SGHTA and CDR2 is FQGNSA. The CDR3 loop reads CASSPTNRDRGEGYTF. The DNA for the CDR3 is TGTGCCAGCAGCCCGACCAACCGGGACAGGGGGGAGGGCTACACCTTC. Variable domain in full (rest from reference TRBV7-2 and TRBJ1-2): GAGVSQSPSNKVTEKGKDVELRCDPISGHTALYWYRQSLGQGLEFLIYFQGNSAPDKSGLPSDRFSAERTGGSVSTLTIQRTQQEDSAVYLCASSPTNRDRGEGYTFGSGTRLTVV.

The V call is TRBV10-3, the J call TRBJ1-2; D gene uncertain. Between the trimmed V and J ends, which lost 3 bases and 10 bases, there was a span of 15 bases. The germline V gene has CDR1 ENHRY and CDR2 SYGVKD. The CDR3 loop spans 13 amino acids. CDR3 DNA sequence: TGTGCCATCAGTGAAGCGACCCGCAAGGACTACACCTTC. This codes for CAISEATRKDYTF.

The chain uses TRBV21-1 and TRBJ1-4; the D call of TRBD1 is as the table states it, not checked on the DNA. TRBV21-1 constitutes a pseudogene. This CDR3 has 16 amino acids. DNA of the CDR3: TGTGCCAGCAGCAAAGCGGGGCAGAGACCTAATGAAAAACTGTTTTTT. Amino acid sequence: CASSKAGQRPNEKLFF.

Written as DNA, the CDR3 is TGTGCCAGCAGCTTGGGACTAGCGGGAGGGGTTGATACGCAGTATTTT. This sequence encodes CASSLGLAGGVDTQYF. This chain connects TRBV7-2 to TRBJ2-3, with TRBD2 matching over 16 bases. V lost 3 bases to trimming and J lost 6 bases; unmatched junction nucleotides: 3. Germline values: CDR1 SGHTA, CDR2 FQGNSA. The CDR3 contains 16 residues.